Listed here is a single T cell receptor (beta chain). The clone's antigen remains unknown. Base qualities are not provided; no much larger clone lies one nucleotide away. V is pruned by 7 bases and J by 4 bases, leaving 7 bases of the junction without a gene match. The CDR3 spans 14 residues, from the cysteine through the phenylalanine. The retained sequence is limited to the CDR3, 42 bases, with the frame set at the first base. CDR1 and CDR2 are drawn from the germline V gene: SNHLY, FYNNEI. This record comes from a study of blood T cell repertoires in COVID-19 (dated by TCRdb to 2018 to 2021). Background on the whole study: Samples from collaborators originated in the United States, Italy and Spain and spanned both the acute and convalescent phases of COVID-19. The prospective study material was composed of cDNA or gDNA derived from T cells, B-cell-depleted T cells, or PBMCs. Subjects who had been exposed to COVID-19, were actively infected with it, or had recovered from it provided the deeply sampled blood TCRbeta repertoires that made up the dataset. A freely available public database, intended as a resource for researchers studying the immune response to SARS-CoV-2, is where the repertoires were released. The samples were drawn from two sources: the first 160 participants of the ongoing ImmuneRACE study, and some 1,300 subjects contributed by 6 global collaborators. The sample metadata nearly always contained a de-identified subject ID, COVID-19 status, age in years and sex. Where HLA class I and class II types were available, the types were taken from metadata supplied by the sample provider, not from assay-based typing. Here is what the overall study found, with its caveats: The quantity of clinical and demographic metadata differed by source and by participant and was supplied without curation.

TCRbeta CDR3 regions were amplified from genomic DNA using the immunoSEQ Assay, a bias-controlled multiplex PCR. The original pipeline was this. Within the assay, amplification of reference gene primers was used to estimate how many nucleated cells each sample contained. Sequence reads were collapsed and filtered to measure the absolute abundance of every unique TCRbeta CDR3 rearrangement. For each sample, productive Simpson clonality was calculated as the square root of Simpson's diversity index over productive rearrangements. Not all clones reach the TCRdb copy of this immuneACCESS table, which keeps in-frame sequences only. Checked studies attribute under half of the gap to unresolved V genes and leave the rest unexplained. V, J and clone size reflect that table, while D and trimming were determined from the DNA. For this sample the table gives 25,000 to 35,000 clones, of which roughly 90% were detected only once. The top ten hold about 16% of the sample.

The collaborating institutions used their own protocols to collect whole blood in K2EDTA tubes. For TCRbeta analysis, collaborators shipped samples as frozen whole blood, isolated PBMCs, or DNA extracted from either of those sample types. The sample comprised peripheral blood. Recombination connected TRBV2 to TRBJ2-7; TRBD2 agrees with 10 junctional bases. This clonotype was sampled from a human donor with active COVID-19. The donor label of this sample is uncertain. The sequenced DNA is TGTGCCAGCAATCCGGGACTAGCGAGTTACGAGCAGTACTTC. This gives the protein CASNPGLASYEQYF.